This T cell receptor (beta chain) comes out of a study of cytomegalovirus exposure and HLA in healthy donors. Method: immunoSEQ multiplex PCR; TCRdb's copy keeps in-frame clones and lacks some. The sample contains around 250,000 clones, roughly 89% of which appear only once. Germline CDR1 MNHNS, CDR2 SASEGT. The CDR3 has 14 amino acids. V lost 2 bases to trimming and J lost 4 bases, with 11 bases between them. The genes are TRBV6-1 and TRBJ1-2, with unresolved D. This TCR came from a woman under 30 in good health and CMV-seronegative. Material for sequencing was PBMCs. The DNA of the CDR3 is TGTGCCAGCAGTGAAACGGGTCTGACCTATGGCTACACCTTC. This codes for CASSETGLTYGYTF.